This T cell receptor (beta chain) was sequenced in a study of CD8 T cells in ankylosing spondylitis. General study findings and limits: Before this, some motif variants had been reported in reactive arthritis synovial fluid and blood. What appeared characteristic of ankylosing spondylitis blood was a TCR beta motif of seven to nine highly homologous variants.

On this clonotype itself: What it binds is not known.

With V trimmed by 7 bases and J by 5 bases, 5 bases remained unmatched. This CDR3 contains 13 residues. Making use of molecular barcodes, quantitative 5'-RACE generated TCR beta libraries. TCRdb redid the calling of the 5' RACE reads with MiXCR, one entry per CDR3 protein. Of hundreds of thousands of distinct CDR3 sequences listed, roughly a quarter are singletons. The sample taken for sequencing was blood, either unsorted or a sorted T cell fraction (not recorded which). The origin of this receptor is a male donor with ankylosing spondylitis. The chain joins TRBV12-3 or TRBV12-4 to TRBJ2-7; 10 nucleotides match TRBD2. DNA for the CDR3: TGTGCCAGCACCCGTAGCGGGAGGAACGAGCAGTACTTC. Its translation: CASTRSGRNEQYF.